The 9 T cell receptor beta chains below all came from one sample that was sequenced in a study of shared clonotypes between healthy human individuals. Here immunoSEQ multiplex PCR was the method, and the copy in TCRdb shows in-frame clones only, minus some. This table holds some 350,000 clones, about 74% found once. The sequencing input was memory CD4+ T cells sorted from blood. Subset reported: CD45RA-negative fraction. These receptors were collected from a man aged 25 to 45 in good health.

On this clone itself: A read error may account for a junction end that differs from germline. DNA for the CDR3: TGCGCCAGCAGTCAAGACAGGGTTGGGCAAGAGACCCAGTACTTC. Its protein is CASSQDRVGQETQYF. The chain recombines TRBV4-3 with TRBJ2-5; 7 positions agree with TRBD1. This CDR3 has 15 residues. The germline gives CDR1 LGHNA, CDR2 YSLEER.

The V call is TRBV28, the J call TRBJ1-1; no reliable D call. The CDR3 covers 12 residues. Germline V gene lookup returns CDR1 MDHEN and CDR2 SYDVKM. The V gene lost 1 base and the J gene lost 10 bases, with 10 bases spanning the gap. For the CDR3, the DNA is TGTGCCAGCAGTTTATACGGTTTGGTAGCTTTCTTT. It yields the protein CASSLYGLVAFF. Full variable domain (outside the CDR3, taken from reference TRBV28 and TRBJ1-1): DVKVTQSSRYLVKRTGEKVFLECVQDMDHENMFWYRQDPGLGLRLIYFSYDVKMKEKGDIPEGYSVSREKKERFSLILESASTNQTSMYLCASSLYGLVAFFGQGTRLTVV.

Details on this clone: This sample includes further DNA sequences coding for the same CDR3. The chain couples TRBV7-9 to TRBJ1-2; 10 bases fit TRBD1. CDR3 length: 14 residues. The germline gives CDR1 SEHNR, CDR2 FQNEAQ (reference sequence). Trimming took 6 bases from V and 6 from J; bases not matched to a gene: 7. As DNA, the CDR3 is TGTGCCAGCAGTGGGCGGGACAGGGGTAATGGCTACACCTTC. Translating it yields CASSGRDRGNGYTF.

This chain uses TRBV7-9 with TRBJ2-1, with unresolved D. V gave up 1 base and J gave up 2 bases, with 9 bases separating them. Germline V gives CDR1 SEHNR, CDR2 FQNEAQ (reference sequence). The CDR3 sequence is 15 residues long. The CDR3 DNA reads TGTGCCAGCAGCTTAGTATCCGAGGCCTACAATGAGCAGTTCTTC. Its translation: CASSLVSEAYNEQFF.

The CDR3 DNA sequence: TGTGCCAGCAGTGAGCTAGCGGGAAACCAAGAGACCCAGTACTTC. It translates to CASSELAGNQETQYF. The genes are TRBV2 and TRBJ2-5, with 9 bases fitting TRBD2. The CDR3 length is 15 residues. CDR1 is SNHLY and CDR2 is FYNNEI in the germline V gene. After removal of 3 bases from V and 0 bases from J, the junction contained 2 bases not matched to a gene.

V gene TRBV5-5 combines with J gene TRBJ2-5; 7 bases match TRBD2. Germline CDR1 SGHKS, CDR2 YYEKEE (reference sequence). Losses at the gene ends were 4 bases for V and 2 bases for J; bases not matched to a gene: 5. This CDR3 comprises 14 residues. DNA of the CDR3: TGTGCCAGCAGCCTGACAGCGGGGCAAGAGACCCAGTACTTC. Residues: CASSLTAGQETQYF.

This clone appeared once. The chain combines TRBV5-1 with TRBJ1-3, with unresolved D. CDR1 and CDR2 (germline): SGHRS, YFSETQ. V lost 1 base and J 0 bases, leaving 2 bases between the germline ends. This CDR3 is built from 13 residues. The CDR3 loop is CASSLTSGNTIYF. The CDR3 DNA reads TGCGCCAGCAGCTTGACCTCTGGAAACACCATATATTTT. Supplemented by reference TRBV5-1 and TRBJ1-3, the full variable domain reads KAGVTQTPRYLIKTRGQQVTLSCSPISGHRSVSWYQQTPGQGLQFLFEYFSETQRNKGNFPGRFSGRQFSNSRSEMNVSTLELGDSALYLCASSLTSGNTIYFGEGSWLTVV.

Regarding this clone: Other nucleotide sequences from this sample produce the same CDR3. The chain joins TRBV6-5 to TRBJ1-5; TRBD1 aligns across 8 bases. This CDR3 has 13 amino acids. Germline-derived CDR1 and CDR2 are MNHEY and SVGAGI. Trimming removed 6 bases from V and 5 bases from J; junction bases left unmatched: 3. CDR3 amino acids: CASSQDRDQPQHF. The CDR3 coding sequence is TGTGCCAGCAGCCAGGACAGGGATCAGCCCCAGCATTTT.

The rearrangement joins TRBV7-9 to TRBJ2-3; D remains ambiguous. The V end was cut by 6 bases, the J end by 4 bases, with 8 bases between. The CDR3 consists of 12 residues. Per germline, CDR1 SEHNR and CDR2 FQNEAQ (reference sequence). In DNA, the CDR3 is TGTGCCAGCAGGTCGTCCCCAGATACGCAGTATTTT. As protein: CASRSSPDTQYF.